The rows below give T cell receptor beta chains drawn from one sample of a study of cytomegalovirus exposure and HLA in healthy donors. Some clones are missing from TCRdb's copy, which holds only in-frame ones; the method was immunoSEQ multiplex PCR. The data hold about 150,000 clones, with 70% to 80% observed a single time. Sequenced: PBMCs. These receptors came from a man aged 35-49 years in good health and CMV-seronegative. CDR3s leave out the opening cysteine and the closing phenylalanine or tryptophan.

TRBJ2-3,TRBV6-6,ASSLAHSTDTQY
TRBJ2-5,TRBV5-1,ASSFGIAGAETQY
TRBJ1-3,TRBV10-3,AIRGTGSGNTIY
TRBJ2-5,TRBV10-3,AISESRETQY
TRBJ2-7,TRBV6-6,ASSLQGRDEQY
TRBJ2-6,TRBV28,ASSFLRVSGANVLT
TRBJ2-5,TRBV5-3,ARSSGQQETQY
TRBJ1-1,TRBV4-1,ASRQTNTGEGLEAF
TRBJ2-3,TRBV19,ASSIPGQGLKDTQY
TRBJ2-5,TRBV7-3,ASSLTRGTQY
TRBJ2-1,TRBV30,AWSQRLGGEQF
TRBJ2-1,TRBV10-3,AISEETGINEQF
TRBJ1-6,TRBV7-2,ASSLDIRSYNSPLH
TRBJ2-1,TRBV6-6,ASGSIEQF
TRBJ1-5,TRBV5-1,ASSWEGGQPQH
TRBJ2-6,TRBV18,ASSPFGDRALRGANVLT
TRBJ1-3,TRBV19,ASSISDREAYFSGNTIY
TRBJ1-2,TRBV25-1,ASSEYQEVGYT
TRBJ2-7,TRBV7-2,ASSSGEAPYEQY
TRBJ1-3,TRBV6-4,ASNQNTIY
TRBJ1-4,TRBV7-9,ASSLGADYNEKLF
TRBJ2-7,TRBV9,ASSVARASGAYEQY
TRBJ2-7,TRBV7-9,ASSLGRAAQY
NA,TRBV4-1,ASSQLPSGSYEQY